This T cell receptor beta chain was identified in a study of T cell responses to AZD1222 COVID-19 vaccine. Of note for this clone: What it binds is not known.

Study-wide results and limits: Donor demographics were predominantly white British with a female majority; clonal diversity may be underestimated. The study found Spike-specific TCR breadth and depth rose after two AZD1222 doses.

The CDR3 has 13 residues. From germline, CDR1 is SGDLS and CDR2 YYNGEE. Trimming cost V 7 bases and J 9 bases, with 19 bases left between them. Libraries were prepared by immunoSEQ multiplex PCR; TCRdb keeps only in-frame clonotypes and omits some of them. Of around 160,000 clones detected, about 93% appear once; the ten largest clones hold around 5%. The source of this sequence is an adult in good health. The chain uses TRBV9 and TRBJ1-2; D gene ambiguous. The sequencing here drew on peripheral blood, taken on day 0 of AZD1222 vaccination. The CDR3 here is CASSESIKGSYTF. The CDR3 region has the DNA TGTGCCAGCTCCGAGAGTATAAAGGGTAGCTACACCTTC. The entire variable domain, with the rest obtained from reference TRBV9 and TRBJ1-2, is as follows: DSGVTQTPKHLITATGQRVTLRCSPRSGDLSVYWYQQSLDQGLQFLIQYYNGEERAKGNILERFSAQQFPDLHSELNLSSLELGDSALYFCASSESIKGSYTFGSGTRLTVV.